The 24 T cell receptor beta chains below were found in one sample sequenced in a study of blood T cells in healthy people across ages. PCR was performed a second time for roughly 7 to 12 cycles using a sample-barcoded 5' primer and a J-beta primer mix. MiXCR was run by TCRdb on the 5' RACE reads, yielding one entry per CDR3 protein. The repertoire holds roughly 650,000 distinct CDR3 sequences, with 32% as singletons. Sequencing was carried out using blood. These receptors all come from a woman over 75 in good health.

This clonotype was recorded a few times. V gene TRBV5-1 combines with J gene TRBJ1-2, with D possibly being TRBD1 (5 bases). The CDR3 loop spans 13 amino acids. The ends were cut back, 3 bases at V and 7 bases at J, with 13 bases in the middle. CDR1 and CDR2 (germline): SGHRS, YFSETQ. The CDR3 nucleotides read TGCGCCAGCAGCTCGGGGCTGGACTGTGGCTACACCTTC. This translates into CASSSGLDCGYTF. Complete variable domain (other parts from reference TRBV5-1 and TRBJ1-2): KAGVTQTPRYLIKTRGQQVTLSCSPISGHRSVSWYQQTPGQGLQFLFEYFSETQRNKGNFPGRFSGRQFSNSRSEMNVSTLELGDSALYLCASSSGLDCGYTFGSGTRLTVV.

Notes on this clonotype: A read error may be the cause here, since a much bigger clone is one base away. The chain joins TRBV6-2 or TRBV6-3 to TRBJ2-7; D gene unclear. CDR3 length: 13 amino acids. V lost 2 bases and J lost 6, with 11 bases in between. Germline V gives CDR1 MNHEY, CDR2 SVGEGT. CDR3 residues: CASSYDVECEQYF. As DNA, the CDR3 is TGTGCCAGCAGTTACGACGTAGAGTGCGAGCAGTACTTC.

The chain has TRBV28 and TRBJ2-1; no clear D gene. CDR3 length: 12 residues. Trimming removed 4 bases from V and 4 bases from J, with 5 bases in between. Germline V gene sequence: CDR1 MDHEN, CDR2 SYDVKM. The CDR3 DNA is TGTGCCAGCAGTTCCGAATACAATGAGCAGTTCTTC. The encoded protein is CASSSEYNEQFF.

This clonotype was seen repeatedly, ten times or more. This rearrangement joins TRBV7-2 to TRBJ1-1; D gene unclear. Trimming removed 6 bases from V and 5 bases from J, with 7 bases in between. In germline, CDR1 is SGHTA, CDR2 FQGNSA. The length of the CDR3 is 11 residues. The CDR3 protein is CASSLYTEAFF. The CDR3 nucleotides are TGTGCCAGCAGTTTGTATACTGAAGCTTTCTTT. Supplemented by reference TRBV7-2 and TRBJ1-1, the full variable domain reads GAGVSQSPSNKVTEKGKDVELRCDPISGHTALYWYRQSLGQGLEFLIYFQGNSAPDKSGLPSDRFSAERTGGSVSTLTIQRTQQEDSAVYLCASSLYTEAFFGQGTRLTVV.

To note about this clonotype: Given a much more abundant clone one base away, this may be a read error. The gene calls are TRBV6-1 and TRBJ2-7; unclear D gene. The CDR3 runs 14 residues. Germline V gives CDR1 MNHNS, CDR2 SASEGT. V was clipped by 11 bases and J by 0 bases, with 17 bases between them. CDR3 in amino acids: CACIRADYSYEQYF. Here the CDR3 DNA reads TGTGCCTGCATTAGGGCAGATTACTCCTACGAGCAGTACTTC.

DNA of the CDR3: TGTGCCAGCAGTCCGGAACTAGCCTACGAGCAGTACTTC. The encoded protein is CASSPELAYEQYF. This chain connects TRBV6-5 to TRBJ2-7; perhaps TRBD2 as D (5 bases). The germline CDR1 and CDR2 sequences are MNHEY and SVGAGI. CDR3 length: 13 residues. The V and J ends lost 5 bases and 2 bases respectively, with 10 bases between them.

Written as DNA, the CDR3 is TGCAGTGCTAGGGCCCTGACTAGCGTCGGGACCTACAATGAGCAGTTCTTC. Protein sequence: CSARALTSVGTYNEQFF. This sequence joins TRBV20-1 and TRBJ2-1; 8 nucleotides match TRBD2. Trimming cost V 3 bases and J 2 bases; bases outside gene matches: 12. Looked up from germline, CDR1 is DFQATT and CDR2 is SNEGSKA (reference sequence). The CDR3 has 17 amino acids.

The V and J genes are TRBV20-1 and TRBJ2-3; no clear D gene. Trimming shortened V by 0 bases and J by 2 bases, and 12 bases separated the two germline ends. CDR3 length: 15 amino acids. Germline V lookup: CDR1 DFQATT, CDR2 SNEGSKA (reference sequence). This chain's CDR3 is CSARDYRGFTDTQYF. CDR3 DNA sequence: TGCAGTGCTAGAGATTATCGCGGCTTCACAGATACGCAGTATTTT.

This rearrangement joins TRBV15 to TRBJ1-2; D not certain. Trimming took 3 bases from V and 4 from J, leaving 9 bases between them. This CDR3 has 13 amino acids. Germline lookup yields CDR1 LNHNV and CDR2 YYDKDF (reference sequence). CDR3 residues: CATSSSGFYGYTF. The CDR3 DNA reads TGTGCCACCAGCAGCTCGGGCTTCTATGGCTACACCTTC.

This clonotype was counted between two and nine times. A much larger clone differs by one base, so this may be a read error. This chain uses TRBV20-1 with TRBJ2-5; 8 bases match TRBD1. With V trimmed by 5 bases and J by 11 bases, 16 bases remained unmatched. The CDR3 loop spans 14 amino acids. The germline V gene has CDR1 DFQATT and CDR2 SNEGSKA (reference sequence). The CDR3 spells CSAGSQGAYNEQYF. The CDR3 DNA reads TGCAGTGCTGGATCCCAGGGGGCCTACAATGAGCAGTACTTC.

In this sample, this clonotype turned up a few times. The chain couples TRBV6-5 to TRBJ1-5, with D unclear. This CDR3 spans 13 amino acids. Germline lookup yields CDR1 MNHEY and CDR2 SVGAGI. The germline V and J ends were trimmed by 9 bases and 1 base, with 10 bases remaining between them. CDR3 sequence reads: CASRQESNQPQHF. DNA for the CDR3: TGTGCCAGTCGGCAGGAAAGCAATCAGCCCCAGCATTTT.

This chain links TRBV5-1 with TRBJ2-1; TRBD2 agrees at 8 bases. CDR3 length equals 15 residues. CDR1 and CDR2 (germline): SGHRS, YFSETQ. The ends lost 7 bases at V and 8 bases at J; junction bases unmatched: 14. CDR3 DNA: TGCGCCAGCCACGGAGGGCGGGGGGAATACGATGAGCAGTTCTTC. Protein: CASHGGRGEYDEQFF.

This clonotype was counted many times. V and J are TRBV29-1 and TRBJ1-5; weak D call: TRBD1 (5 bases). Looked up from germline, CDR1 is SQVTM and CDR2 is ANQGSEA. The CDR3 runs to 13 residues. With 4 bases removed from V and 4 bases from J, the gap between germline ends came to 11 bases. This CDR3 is CSVVTGQNQPQHF. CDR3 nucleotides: TGCAGCGTTGTAACAGGTCAAAATCAGCCCCAGCATTTT.

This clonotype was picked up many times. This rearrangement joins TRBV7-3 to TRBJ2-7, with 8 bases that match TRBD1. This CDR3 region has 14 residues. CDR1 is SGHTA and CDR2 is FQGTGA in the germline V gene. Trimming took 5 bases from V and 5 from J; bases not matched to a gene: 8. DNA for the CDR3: TGTGCCAGCAGCCCCCGGGACAGGCCTCACGAGCAGTACTTC. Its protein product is CASSPRDRPHEQYF.

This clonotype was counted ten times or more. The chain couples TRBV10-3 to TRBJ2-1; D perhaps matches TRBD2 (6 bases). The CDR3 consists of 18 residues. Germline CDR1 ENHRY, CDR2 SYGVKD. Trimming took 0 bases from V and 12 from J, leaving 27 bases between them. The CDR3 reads CAISESSPRGRALGGQFF. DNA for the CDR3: TGTGCCATCAGTGAGTCCTCCCCGCGGGGACGGGCCCTTGGTGGGCAGTTCTTC.

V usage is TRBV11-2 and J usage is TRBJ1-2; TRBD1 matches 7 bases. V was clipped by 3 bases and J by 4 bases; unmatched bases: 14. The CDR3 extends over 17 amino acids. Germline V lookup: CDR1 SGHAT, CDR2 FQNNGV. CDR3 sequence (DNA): TGTGCCAGCAGCTTGGACGGACAGGCGAGGACCTTCTATGGCTACACCTTC. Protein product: CASSLDGQARTFYGYTF.

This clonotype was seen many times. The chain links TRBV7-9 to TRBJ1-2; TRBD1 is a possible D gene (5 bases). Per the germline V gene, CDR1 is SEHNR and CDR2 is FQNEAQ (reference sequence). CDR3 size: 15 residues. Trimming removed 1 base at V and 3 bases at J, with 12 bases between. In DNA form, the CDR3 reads TGTGCCAGCAGCTTAGGGGCAGGGATGGACTATGGCTACACCTTC. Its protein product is CASSLGAGMDYGYTF.

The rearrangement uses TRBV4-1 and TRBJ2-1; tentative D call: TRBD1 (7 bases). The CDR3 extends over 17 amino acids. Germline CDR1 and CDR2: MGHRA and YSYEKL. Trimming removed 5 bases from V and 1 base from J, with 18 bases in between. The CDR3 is CASSGRGASFSYNEQFF. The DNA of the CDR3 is TGCGCCAGCAGCGGCAGGGGGGCTAGTTTTTCCTACAATGAGCAGTTCTTC.

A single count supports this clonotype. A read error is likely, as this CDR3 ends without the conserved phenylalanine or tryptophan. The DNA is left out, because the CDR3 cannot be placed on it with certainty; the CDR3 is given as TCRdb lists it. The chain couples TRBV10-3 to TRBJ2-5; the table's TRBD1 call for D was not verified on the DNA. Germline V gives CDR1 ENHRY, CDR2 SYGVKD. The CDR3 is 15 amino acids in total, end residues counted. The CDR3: CAISESGTRGCTFGS.

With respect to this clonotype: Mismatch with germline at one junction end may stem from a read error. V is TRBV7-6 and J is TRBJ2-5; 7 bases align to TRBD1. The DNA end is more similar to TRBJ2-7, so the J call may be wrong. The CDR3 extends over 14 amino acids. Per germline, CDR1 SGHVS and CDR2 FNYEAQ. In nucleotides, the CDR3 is TGTGCCAGCAGTCAACGGGACAGATCCTGCGAGCAGTACTTC. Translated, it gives CASSQRDRSCEQYF.

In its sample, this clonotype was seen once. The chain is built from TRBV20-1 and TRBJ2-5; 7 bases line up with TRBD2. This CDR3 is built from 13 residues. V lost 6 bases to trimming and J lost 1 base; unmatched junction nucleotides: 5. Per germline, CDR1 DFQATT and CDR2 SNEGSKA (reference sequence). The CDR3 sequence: CSARGLGQETQYF. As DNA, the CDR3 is TGCAGTGCGCGAGGACTAGGCCAAGAGACCCAGTACTTC.

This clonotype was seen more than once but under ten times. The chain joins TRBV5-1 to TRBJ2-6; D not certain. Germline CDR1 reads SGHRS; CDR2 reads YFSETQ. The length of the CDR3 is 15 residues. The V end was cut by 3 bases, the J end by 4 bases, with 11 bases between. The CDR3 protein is CASSSSGNGANVLTF. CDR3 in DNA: TGCGCCAGCAGCTCCTCGGGTAACGGGGCCAACGTCCTGACTTTC.

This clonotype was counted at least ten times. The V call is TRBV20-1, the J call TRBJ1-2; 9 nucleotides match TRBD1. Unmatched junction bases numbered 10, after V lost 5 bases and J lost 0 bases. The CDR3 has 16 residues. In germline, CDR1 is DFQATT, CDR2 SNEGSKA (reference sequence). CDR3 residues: CSALPGQGFTNYGYTF. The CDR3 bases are TGCAGTGCTCTTCCGGGACAGGGCTTCACTAACTATGGCTACACCTTC.

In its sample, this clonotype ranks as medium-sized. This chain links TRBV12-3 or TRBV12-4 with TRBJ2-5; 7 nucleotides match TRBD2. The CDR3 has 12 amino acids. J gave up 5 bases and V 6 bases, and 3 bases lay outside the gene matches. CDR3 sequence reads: CASRRGGETQYF. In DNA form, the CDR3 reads TGTGCCAGCAGGCGGGGAGGGGAGACCCAGTACTTC.